These 5 T cell receptor beta chains came from one sample sequenced in a study of beta chain features in type 1 diabetes. TCRB transcripts that were expressed got sequenced, as all of the isolated RNA had been reverse transcribed. Libraries were prepared by immunoSEQ multiplex PCR; TCRdb keeps only in-frame clonotypes and omits some of them. The sample contains 300,000 to 350,000 clones, 15% to 20% of which appear only once. The sequenced sample consisted of naive CD4+ T cells from blood. These receptors were taken from a woman under 30 in good health.

This clone appeared a few times. The chain uses TRBV9 and TRBJ2-5; TRBD2 might be the D (6 bases). There are 15 residues in the CDR3. Germline assignment: CDR1 SGDLS and CDR2 YYNGEE. V was cut by 0 bases and J by 4 bases, with 13 bases left in between. The chain's CDR3 is CASSVGVRERETQYF. The DNA for the CDR3 is TGTGCCAGCAGCGTAGGTGTCCGGGAGCGAGAGACCCAGTACTTC.

This clone has a handful of counts. The chain couples TRBV2 to TRBJ1-2; D is unclear. In germline, CDR1 is SNHLY, CDR2 FYNNEI. V was trimmed by 4 bases and J by 5 bases, leaving 5 bases between them. The CDR3 extends over 11 amino acids. CDR3 residues: CASSGQYGYTF. The DNA of the CDR3 is TGTGCCAGCAGTGGGCAGTATGGCTACACCTTC.

V is TRBV29-1 and J is TRBJ2-7, with D possibly being TRBD1 (5 bases). V lost 0 bases and J 2 bases, leaving 11 bases between the germline ends. The germline CDR1 and CDR2 sequences are SQVTM and ANQGSEA. This CDR3 has 14 residues. This CDR3 is CSVEDPDRAYEQYF. CDR3 DNA sequence: TGCAGCGTTGAAGATCCAGACAGAGCCTACGAGCAGTACTTC.

The rearrangement joins TRBV29-1 to TRBJ1-1; 7 bases match TRBD1. Looked up from germline, CDR1 is SQVTM and CDR2 is ANQGSEA. The CDR3 totals 14 residues. Trimming cost V 5 bases and J 6 bases; bases outside gene matches: 12. The CDR3 here is CSVKTQQGSAEAFF. For the CDR3, the DNA is TGCAGCGTTAAAACGCAACAGGGGAGTGCTGAAGCTTTCTTT.

This clone occurred a few times. This chain connects TRBV5-6 to TRBJ2-7, with a tentative D call TRBD1 (6 bases). The CDR3 totals 15 residues. The V end lost 3 bases, the J end lost 3 bases, and 16 bases lay between the germline ends. The germline V gene has CDR1 SGHDT and CDR2 YYEEEE. The chain's CDR3 is CASSYRLGANYEQYF. The CDR3 coding sequence is TGTGCCAGCAGCTACAGATTGGGGGCCAACTACGAGCAGTACTTC.